Listed here are 29 T cell receptor beta chains from one sample, sequenced in a study of brain T cells in children with intractable seizures. Profiled with immunoSEQ multiplex PCR; TCRdb holds only in-frame clones, not every one. The top ten hold more than 0.3% of the sample, which has about 64,000 clones, 95% to 97% seen once. The material was peripheral blood, obtained at surgery. The receptors come from a boy less than two years old with focal cortical dysplasia and intractable seizures.

The chain combines TRBV4-1 with TRBJ1-2; no clear D gene. The V gene's germline CDR1 is MGHRA and CDR2 YSYEKL. The V gene lost 4 bases and the J gene lost 5 bases, with 14 bases spanning the gap. CDR3 length: 14 amino acids. This CDR3 is CASSLPGRGYGYTF. The CDR3 bases are TGCGCCAGCAGCCTTCCGGGGAGAGGATATGGCTACACCTTC.

The chain links TRBV19 to TRBJ2-5, with unresolved D. Germline V gives CDR1 LNHDA, CDR2 SQIVND (reference sequence). V was trimmed by 3 bases and J by 1 base, leaving 6 bases between them. The CDR3 is 13 amino acids. CDR3 region: CASSIRTQETQYF. In DNA, the CDR3 is TGTGCCAGTAGTATTCGAACCCAAGAGACCCAGTACTTC.

The chain couples TRBV12-3 or TRBV12-4 to TRBJ2-7; perhaps TRBD1 as D (5 bases). The ends were cut back, 3 bases at V and 11 bases at J, with 14 bases in the middle. This CDR3 is 12 amino acids long. CDR3 sequence: CASSLGRQSEYF. The CDR3 DNA reads TGTGCCAGCAGTTTGGGCCGACAGTCGGAGTACTTC.

The chain uses TRBV5-8 and TRBJ2-5; tentative D call: TRBD1 (5 bases). This CDR3 is 15 amino acids long. Germline V gene data show CDR1 as SGHTS and CDR2 as YDEGEE. V was shortened by 1 base and J by 1 base, with 11 bases between the two germline ends. Here the CDR3 reads CASSLTGRVQETQYF. For the CDR3, the DNA is TGTGCCAGCAGCTTGACTGGCAGGGTCCAAGAGACCCAGTACTTC. Full variable domain (remainder filled in from reference TRBV5-8 and TRBJ2-5): EAGVTQSPTHLIKTRGQQATLRCSPISGHTSVYWYQQALGLGLQFLLWYDEGEERNRGNFPPRFSGRQFPNYSSELNVNALELEDSALYLCASSLTGRVQETQYFGPGTRLLVL.

V usage is TRBV27 and J usage is TRBJ2-1; 7 bases agree with TRBD1. In germline, CDR1 is MNHEY, CDR2 SMNVEV (reference sequence). V lost 10 bases, J lost 0 bases, and 6 bases stayed unmatched. The CDR3 is 14 amino acids. CDR3: CATEDRSSYNEQFF. The CDR3 DNA is TGTGCCACCGAGGACAGGAGCTCCTACAATGAGCAGTTCTTC.

J is TRBJ2-7 and V is TRBV5-1; TRBD1 agrees at 7 bases. Trimming removed 6 bases from V and 1 base from J; junction bases left unmatched: 4. From germline, CDR1 is SGHRS and CDR2 YFSETQ. The CDR3 runs to 13 residues. The CDR3, as DNA: TGCGCCAGCACCCCAGGGGGATCCTACGAGCAGTACTTC. Translating it yields CASTPGGSYEQYF.

The gene calls are TRBV5-4 and TRBJ2-3; a weak D match, TRBD2 (6 bases). The germline V and J ends were trimmed by 4 bases and 3 bases, with 18 bases remaining between them. Germline CDR1 reads SGHNT; CDR2 reads YYREEE (reference sequence). The CDR3 runs 16 residues. The CDR3 DNA follows: TGTGCCAGCAGCCAACGAGCGGGCCGGCTGACAGATACGCAGTATTTT. It is translated as CASSQRAGRLTDTQYF.

The rearrangement joins TRBV3-1 (or the pseudogene TRBV3-2) to TRBJ2-3, with 7 bases that match TRBD2. The V and J ends lost 1 base and 0 bases, in that order; junction bases with no gene match: 7. CDR3 length: 17 amino acids. From germline, CDR1 is LGHDT and CDR2 YNNKEL (reference sequence). CDR3 coding DNA: TGTGCCAGCAGCCAAGGGACTAGGATTTTTAGCACAGATACGCAGTATTTT. Its translation: CASSQGTRIFSTDTQYF.

The V gene is TRBV4-1, the J gene TRBJ1-1; D is ambiguous. This CDR3 region has 17 residues. CDR1 and CDR2 (germline): MGHRA, YSYEKL. V was pared by 1 base and J by 1 base, with 16 bases between. The CDR3 coding sequence is TGCGCCAGCAGCCAAGCTAGGCCGACCTGGCAGAACACTGAAGCTTTCTTT. Amino acid sequence: CASSQARPTWQNTEAFF.

This chain joins TRBV10-3 and TRBJ2-7; TRBD1 matches at 9 bases. V lost 6 bases to trimming and J lost 2 bases; unmatched junction nucleotides: 2. Germline CDR1 is ENHRY and CDR2 is SYGVKD. The CDR3 length is 13 residues. The CDR3 nucleotides read TGTGCCATCAGCCGGGACAGGGCCTACGAGCAGTACTTC. Residues: CAISRDRAYEQYF.

The genes are TRBV24-1 and TRBJ2-1, with 11 bases lining up with TRBD2. V dropped 0 bases and J dropped 4; count of bases not matched to a gene: 13. The CDR3 covers 20 residues. Germline V CDR1 and CDR2: KGHDR, SFDVKD. The CDR3 is CATSDLDRGGLAGLYNEQFF. The CDR3 DNA reads TGTGCCACCAGTGATTTGGACCGTGGAGGACTAGCGGGCCTTTACAATGAGCAGTTCTTC.

The chain has TRBV7-9 and TRBJ2-5, with D unresolved. V gave up 2 bases and J gave up 6 bases, with 16 bases separating them. Germline V gene lookup returns CDR1 SEHNR and CDR2 FQNEAQ (reference sequence). This CDR3 has 15 amino acids. In nucleotides, the CDR3 is TGTGCCAGCAGCTTAATCTCTCAGGAAACAAAGACCCAGTACTTC. Protein sequence: CASSLISQETKTQYF.

This chain joins TRBV19 and TRBJ2-3; D call uncertain. CDR3 length: 13 residues. The germline V and J ends were trimmed by 3 bases and 5 bases, with 9 bases remaining between them. The germline CDR1 and CDR2 sequences are LNHDA and SQIVND (reference sequence). This chain's CDR3 is CASSIGSRDTQYF. Here the CDR3 DNA reads TGTGCCAGTAGTATTGGGTCGAGAGATACGCAGTATTTT.

This clone showed up just a few times. The chain is built from TRBV7-9 and TRBJ2-7; 9 bases align to TRBD2. Losses at the gene ends were 3 bases for V and 3 bases for J; bases not matched to a gene: 3. This CDR3 region has 14 residues. The germline gives CDR1 SEHNR, CDR2 FQNEAQ (reference sequence). The CDR3, as DNA: TGTGCCAGCAGCTTTAGCGGGGGCCTCTACGAGCAGTACTTC. It specifies CASSFSGGLYEQYF. The variable domain in full, with the rest retrieved from reference TRBV7-9 and TRBJ2-7, is DTGVSQNPRHKITKRGQNVTFRCDPISEHNRLYWYRQTLGQGPEFLTYFQNEAQLEKSRLLSDRFSAERPKGSFSTLEIQRTEQGDSAMYLCASSFSGGLYEQYFGPGTRLTVT.

CDR3 sequence (DNA): TGTGCCAGCAGCGAAGGTCCCTCCGGGTACAGGGGCTCGAACACTGAAGCTTTCTTT. Protein product: CASSEGPSGYRGSNTEAFF. The chain uses TRBV9 and TRBJ1-1, with TRBD1 matching over 7 bases. Germline V gives CDR1 SGDLS, CDR2 YYNGEE. The CDR3 length is 19 residues. Trimming removed 3 bases from V and 1 base from J; junction bases left unmatched: 18.

About this clone itself: Germline and junction disagree at one end, which may indicate a read error. J is TRBJ2-5 and V is TRBV18; 13 bases are a match to TRBD2. Germline-derived CDR1 and CDR2 are KGHSH and LQKENI. The CDR3 has 13 amino acids. The CDR3 bases are TGTGCCAGCTCACCAGGACTAGCGGGGGATTCGAACTTC. It is translated as CASSPGLAGDSNF.

The J gene is TRBJ1-2, the V gene TRBV27; D is ambiguous. Looked up from germline, CDR1 is MNHEY and CDR2 is SMNVEV (reference sequence). V dropped 6 bases and J dropped 0 bases, with 8 bases sitting between them. There are 13 residues in the CDR3. In DNA form, the CDR3 reads TGTGCCAGCAGCAGGACGGCTAACTATGGCTACACCTTC. It specifies CASSRTANYGYTF.

The chain employs TRBV2 and TRBJ1-5; TRBD1 is a possible D gene (6 bases). The germline gives CDR1 SNHLY, CDR2 FYNNEI. Deletions cut 6 bases from V and 0 bases from J, with 9 bases between. This CDR3 contains 14 residues. The CDR3 loop is CASRKDSSNQPQHF. As DNA, the CDR3 is TGTGCCAGCAGGAAGGACAGTAGCAATCAGCCCCAGCATTTT. Combining the CDR3 with reference TRBV2 and TRBJ1-5 gives the whole variable domain EPEVTQTPSHQVTQMGQEVILRCVPISNHLYFYWYRQILGQKVEFLVSFYNNEISEKSEIFDDQFSVERPDGSNFTLKIRSTKLEDSAMYFCASRKDSSNQPQHFGDGTRLSIL.

The chain joins TRBV12-3 or TRBV12-4 to TRBJ2-3, with a weak D call TRBD2 (6 bases). The V end was cut by 11 bases, the J end by 4 bases, with 10 bases between. This CDR3 region has 11 residues. The CDR3 is CAAGSSDTQYF. The CDR3 DNA reads TGTGCCGCCGGGAGTTCAGATACGCAGTATTTT.

The rearrangement joins TRBV4-1 to TRBJ1-6; D call uncertain. V was shortened by 1 base and J by 7 bases, with 8 bases between the two germline ends. The V gene's germline CDR1 is MGHRA and CDR2 YSYEKL. The CDR3 totals 14 residues. DNA of the CDR3: TGCGCCAGCAGCCAAGCCTTGCCAAATTCACCCCTCCACTTT. This translates into CASSQALPNSPLHF.

V gene TRBV5-1 combines with J gene TRBJ2-1; tentatively, D is TRBD2 (5 bases). There are 15 residues in the CDR3. Trimming cost V 0 bases and J 5 bases, with 12 bases left between them. The germline CDR1 and CDR2 sequences are SGHRS and YFSETQ. The CDR3 nucleotides are TGCGCCAGCAGCTTGGGACAAACTAGACACAATGAGCAGTTCTTC. Its protein is CASSLGQTRHNEQFF.

The chain combines TRBV7-2 with TRBJ2-7; D is tentatively TRBD1 or TRBD2 (6 bases each). Trimming removed 1 base from V and 0 bases from J, with 10 bases in between. Germline CDR1 is SGHTA and CDR2 is FQGNSA. This CDR3 has 15 amino acids. CDR3 in DNA: TGTGCCAGCAGCTTAGTGGGGGGCTCCTCCTACGAGCAGTACTTC. Its translation is CASSLVGGSSYEQYF.

The chain recombines TRBV9 with TRBJ2-5; 12 bases line up with TRBD2. The CDR3 is 16 amino acids. The ends lost 0 bases at V and 5 bases at J; junction bases unmatched: 5. The germline V gene encodes CDR1 SGDLS and CDR2 YYNGEE. CDR3 DNA sequence: TGTGCCAGCAGCGTAGGGCTAGCGGGAGGGTTGGAGACCCAGTACTTC. Its protein is CASSVGLAGGLETQYF.

Worth noting for this clone: The junction and the germline gene differ at one end; a read error may be behind it. The chain has TRBV5-8 and TRBJ2-3; 8 bases line up with TRBD1. Germline CDR1 and CDR2: SGHTS and YDEGEE. The CDR3 is 17 residues long. CDR3 in amino acids: CASSSLWGQASTYTQYF. The DNA for the CDR3 is TGTGCCAGCAGCTCCCTGTGGGGACAGGCCTCCACATATACGCAGTATTTT. The full variable domain, with the rest looked up from reference TRBV5-8 and TRBJ2-3, is EAGVTQSPTHLIKTRGQQATLRCSPISGHTSVYWYQQALGLGLQFLLWYDEGEERNRGNFPPRFSGRQFPNYSSELNVNALELEDSALYLCASSSLWGQASTYTQYFGPGTRLTVL.

The chain uses TRBV9 and TRBJ2-3; unclear D gene. Germline assignment: CDR1 SGDLS and CDR2 YYNGEE. The CDR3 is 15 residues long. V was cut by 1 base and J by 3 bases, with 12 bases left in between. CDR3 loop: CASSVSRGNTDTQYF. CDR3 DNA: TGTGCCAGCAGCGTATCGCGTGGCAATACAGATACGCAGTATTTT.

The rearrangement links TRBV5-1 to TRBJ2-5; 9 nucleotides match TRBD2. Germline CDR1 is SGHRS and CDR2 is YFSETQ. This CDR3 has 15 amino acids. With V trimmed by 3 bases and J by 4 bases, 7 bases remained unmatched. The CDR3 region is CASSSGLASGETQYF. In nucleotides, the CDR3 is TGCGCCAGCAGCTCCGGACTAGCGTCAGGAGAGACCCAGTACTTC.

This clone came up once. The chain recombines TRBV7-9 with TRBJ1-2, with a tentative D call TRBD1 (5 bases). Trimming took 6 bases from V and 4 from J, leaving 21 bases between them. The CDR3 spans 16 residues. The germline CDR1 and CDR2 sequences are SEHNR and FQNEAQ (reference sequence). The CDR3 protein is CASRNTPDTRGYGYTF. DNA of the CDR3: TGTGCCAGCAGAAACACCCCCGACACGAGGGGCTATGGCTACACCTTC.

The rearrangement uses TRBV3-1 (or the pseudogene TRBV3-2) and TRBJ2-3; the match to TRBD2 covers 11 bases. Per germline, CDR1 LGHDT and CDR2 YNNKEL (reference sequence). The CDR3 is 22 residues long. After removal of 4 bases from V and 6 bases from J, the junction contained 27 bases not matched to a gene. The CDR3 DNA sequence: TGTGCCAGCAGCCCCCAGGGAAGGACTTGGGGGGCTAGCGGGAGGCTGTTGGATACGCAGTATTTT. Protein sequence: CASSPQGRTWGASGRLLDTQYF.

This clone showed up just once. The V call is TRBV5-4, the J call TRBJ2-2, with 9 bases aligning to TRBD2. Per the germline V gene, CDR1 is SGHNT and CDR2 is YYREEE (reference sequence). V lost 0 bases and J lost 4; bases outside the gene matches: 7. This CDR3 spans 17 amino acids. The CDR3 loop is CASSLEVAGVSTGELFF. The CDR3 coding sequence is TGTGCCAGCAGCTTGGAGGTAGCGGGGGTTTCCACCGGGGAGCTGTTTTTT.